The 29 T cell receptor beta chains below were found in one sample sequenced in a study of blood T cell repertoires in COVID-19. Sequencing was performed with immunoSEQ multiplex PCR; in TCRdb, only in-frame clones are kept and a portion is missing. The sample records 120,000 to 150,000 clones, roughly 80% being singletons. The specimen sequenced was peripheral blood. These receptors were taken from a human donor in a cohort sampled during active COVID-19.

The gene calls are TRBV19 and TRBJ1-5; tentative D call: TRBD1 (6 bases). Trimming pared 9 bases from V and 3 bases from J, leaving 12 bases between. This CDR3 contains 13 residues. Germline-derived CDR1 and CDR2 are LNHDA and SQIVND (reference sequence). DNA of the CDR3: TGTGCCAGCTCTCGGGACATCAATCAGCCCCAGCATTTT. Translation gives CASSRDINQPQHF.

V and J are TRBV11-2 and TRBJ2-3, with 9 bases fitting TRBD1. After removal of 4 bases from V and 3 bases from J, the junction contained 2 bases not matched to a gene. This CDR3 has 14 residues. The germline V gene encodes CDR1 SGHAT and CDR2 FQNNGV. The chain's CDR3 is CASSSGTGTDTQYF. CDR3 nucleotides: TGTGCCAGCAGCTCCGGGACAGGGACAGATACGCAGTATTTT.

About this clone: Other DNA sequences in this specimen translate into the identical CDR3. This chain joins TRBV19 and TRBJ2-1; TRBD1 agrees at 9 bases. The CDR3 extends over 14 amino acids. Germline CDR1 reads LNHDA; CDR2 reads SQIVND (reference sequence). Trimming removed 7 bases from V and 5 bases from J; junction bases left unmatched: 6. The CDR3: CASTGQGRNNEQFF. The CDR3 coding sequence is TGTGCCAGTACCGGACAGGGGCGTAACAATGAGCAGTTCTTC.

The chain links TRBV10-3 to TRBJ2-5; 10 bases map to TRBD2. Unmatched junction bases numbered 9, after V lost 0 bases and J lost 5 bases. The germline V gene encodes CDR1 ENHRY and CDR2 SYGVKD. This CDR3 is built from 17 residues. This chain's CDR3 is CAISESSQRGGRETQYF. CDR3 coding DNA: TGTGCCATCAGTGAGTCAAGCCAGCGGGGGGGCCGGGAGACCCAGTACTTC.

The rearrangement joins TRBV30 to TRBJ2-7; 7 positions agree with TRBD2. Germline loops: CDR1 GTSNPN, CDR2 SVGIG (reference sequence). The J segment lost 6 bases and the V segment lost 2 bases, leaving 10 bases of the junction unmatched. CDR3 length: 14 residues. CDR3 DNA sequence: TGTGCCTGGAGTCGTGGTAGCGGGTCTCTCGAGCAGTACGTC. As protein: CAWSRGSGSLEQYV.

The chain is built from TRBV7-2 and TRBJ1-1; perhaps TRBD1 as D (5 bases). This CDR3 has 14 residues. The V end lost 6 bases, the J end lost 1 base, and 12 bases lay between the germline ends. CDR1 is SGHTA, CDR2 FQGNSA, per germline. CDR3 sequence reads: CASSYAGGNTEAFF. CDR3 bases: TGTGCCAGCAGTTATGCGGGGGGGAACACTGAAGCTTTCTTT.

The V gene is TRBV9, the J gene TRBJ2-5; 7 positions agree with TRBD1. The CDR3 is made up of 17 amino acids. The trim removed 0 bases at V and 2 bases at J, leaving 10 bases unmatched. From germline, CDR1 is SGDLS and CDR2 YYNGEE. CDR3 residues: CASSVAGQRGGQETQYF. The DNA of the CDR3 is TGTGCCAGCAGCGTAGCGGGACAGCGAGGGGGTCAAGAGACCCAGTACTTC. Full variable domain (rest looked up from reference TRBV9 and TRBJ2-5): DSGVTQTPKHLITATGQRVTLRCSPRSGDLSVYWYQQSLDQGLQFLIQYYNGEERAKGNILERFSAQQFPDLHSELNLSSLELGDSALYFCASSVAGQRGGQETQYFGPGTRLLVL.

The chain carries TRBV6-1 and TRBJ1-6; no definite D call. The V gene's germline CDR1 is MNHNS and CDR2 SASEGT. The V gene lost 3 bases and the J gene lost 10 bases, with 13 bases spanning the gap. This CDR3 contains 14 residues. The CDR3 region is CASSDAVSESPLHF. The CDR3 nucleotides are TGTGCCAGCAGTGATGCGGTCTCTGAGTCACCCCTCCACTTT.

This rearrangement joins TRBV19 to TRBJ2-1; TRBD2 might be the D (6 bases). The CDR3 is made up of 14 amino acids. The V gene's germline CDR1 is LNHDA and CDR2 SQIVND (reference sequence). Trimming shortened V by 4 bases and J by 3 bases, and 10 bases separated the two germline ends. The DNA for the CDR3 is TGTGCCAGTAGTACCCGACTAGGCTACAATGAGCAGTTCTTC. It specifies CASSTRLGYNEQFF. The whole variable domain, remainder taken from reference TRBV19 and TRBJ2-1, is DGGITQSPKYLFRKEGQNVTLSCEQNLNHDAMYWYRQDPGQGLRLIYYSQIVNDFQKGDIAEGYSVSREKKESFPLTVTSAQKNPTAFYLCASSTRLGYNEQFFGPGTRLTVL.

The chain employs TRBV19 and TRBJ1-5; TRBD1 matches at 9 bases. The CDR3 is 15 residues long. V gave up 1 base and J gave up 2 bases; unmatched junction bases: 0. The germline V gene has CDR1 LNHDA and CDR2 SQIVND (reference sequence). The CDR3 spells CASSIGTGGNQPQHF. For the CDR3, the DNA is TGTGCCAGTAGTATAGGGACAGGGGGCAATCAGCCCCAGCATTTT.

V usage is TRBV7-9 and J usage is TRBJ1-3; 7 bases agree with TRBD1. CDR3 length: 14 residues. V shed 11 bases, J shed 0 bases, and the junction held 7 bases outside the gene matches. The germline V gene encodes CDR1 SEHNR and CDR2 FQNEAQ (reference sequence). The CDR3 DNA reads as TGTGCCGGATACAGGGGAAGCTCTGGAAACACCATATATTTT. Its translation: CAGYRGSSGNTIYF.

The CDR3 here is CASRLSGQKQYF. The DNA for the CDR3 is TGTGCCAGCAGACTATCCGGACAGAAGCAGTATTTT. This chain connects TRBV6-6 to TRBJ2-3; a weak D match, TRBD1 (6 bases). V lost 6 bases and J lost 11, with 15 bases in between. There are 12 residues in the CDR3. Germline-derived CDR1 and CDR2 are MNHNY and SVGAGI (reference sequence).

DNA for the CDR3: TGTGCCACCAAAGTGGGGACTAGCGTGGAGACCCAGTACTTC. Its translation: CATKVGTSVETQYF. The chain carries TRBV2 and TRBJ2-5, with 10 bases fitting TRBD2. V trimming: 10 bases; J trimming: 5 bases; junction bases outside the gene matches: 10. Per the germline V gene, CDR1 is SNHLY and CDR2 is FYNNEI. CDR3 size: 14 residues.

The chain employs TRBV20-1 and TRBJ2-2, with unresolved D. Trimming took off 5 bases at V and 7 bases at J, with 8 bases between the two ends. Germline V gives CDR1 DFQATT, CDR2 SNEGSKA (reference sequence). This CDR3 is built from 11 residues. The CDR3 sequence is CSAPKSGELFF. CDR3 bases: TGCAGTGCTCCAAAGAGCGGGGAGCTGTTTTTT.

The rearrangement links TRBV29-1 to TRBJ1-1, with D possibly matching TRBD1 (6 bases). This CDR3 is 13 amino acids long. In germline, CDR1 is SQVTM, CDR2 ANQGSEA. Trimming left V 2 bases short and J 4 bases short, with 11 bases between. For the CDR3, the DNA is TGCAGCGTTGAATCAGGGGCTGGCACTGAAGCTTTCTTT. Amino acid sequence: CSVESGAGTEAFF.

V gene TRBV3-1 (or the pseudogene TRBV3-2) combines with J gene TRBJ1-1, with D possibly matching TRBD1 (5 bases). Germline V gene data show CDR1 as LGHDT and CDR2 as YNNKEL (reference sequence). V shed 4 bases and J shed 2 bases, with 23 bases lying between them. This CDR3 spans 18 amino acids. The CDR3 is CASSPSGGPGGLNTEAFF. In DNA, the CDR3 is TGTGCCAGCAGCCCGAGTGGGGGACCGGGGGGACTTAACACTGAAGCTTTCTTT.

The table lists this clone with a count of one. Here the CDR3 reads CASGQGGYTF. DNA for the CDR3: TGTGCCAGCGGGCAAGGAGGCTACACCTTC. This chain links TRBV12-3 or TRBV12-4 with TRBJ1-2; D is ambiguous. Trimming removed 8 bases from V and 8 bases from J, with 9 bases in between. The CDR3 contains 10 residues.

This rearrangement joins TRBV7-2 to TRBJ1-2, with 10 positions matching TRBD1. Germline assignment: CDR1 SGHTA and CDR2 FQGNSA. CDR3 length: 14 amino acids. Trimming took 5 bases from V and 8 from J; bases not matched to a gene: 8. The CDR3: CASSPKTGGSGYTF. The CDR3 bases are TGTGCCAGCAGCCCCAAGACAGGGGGCAGCGGCTACACCTTC.

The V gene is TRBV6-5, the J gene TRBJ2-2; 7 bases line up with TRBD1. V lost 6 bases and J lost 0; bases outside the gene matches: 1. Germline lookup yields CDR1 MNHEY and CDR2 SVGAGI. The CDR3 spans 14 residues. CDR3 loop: CASRGQSNTGELFF. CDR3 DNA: TGTGCCAGCAGGGGACAGTCGAACACCGGGGAGCTGTTTTTT.

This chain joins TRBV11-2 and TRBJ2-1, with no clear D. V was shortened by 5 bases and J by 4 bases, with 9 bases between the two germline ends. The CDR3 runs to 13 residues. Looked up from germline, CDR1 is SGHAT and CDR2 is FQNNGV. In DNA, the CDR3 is TGTGCCAGCAGCCCAAGACTTTACAATGAGCAGTTCTTC. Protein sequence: CASSPRLYNEQFF.

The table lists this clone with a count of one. The CDR3 here is CASSLQGAKDEQYF. Here the CDR3 DNA reads TGTGCCAGCAGCTTACAGGGGGCTAAGGACGAGCAGTACTTC. This chain connects TRBV7-8 to TRBJ2-7; 8 bases match TRBD1. The V and J ends lost 2 bases and 5 bases, in that order; junction bases with no gene match: 5. Germline lookup yields CDR1 SGHVS and CDR2 FQNEAQ. The CDR3 is 14 amino acids.

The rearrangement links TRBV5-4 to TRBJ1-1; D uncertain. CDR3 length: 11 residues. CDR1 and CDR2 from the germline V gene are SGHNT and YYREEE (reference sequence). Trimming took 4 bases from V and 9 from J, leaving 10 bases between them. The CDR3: CASSAGGKAFF. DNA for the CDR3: TGTGCCAGCAGCGCGGGAGGGAAAGCTTTCTTT.

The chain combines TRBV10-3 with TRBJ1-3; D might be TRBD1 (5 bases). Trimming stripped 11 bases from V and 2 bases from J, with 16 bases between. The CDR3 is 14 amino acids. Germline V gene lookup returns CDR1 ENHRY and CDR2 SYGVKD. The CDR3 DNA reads TGTGCCTCATATCTGGGGGGGGCTGGAAACACCATATATTTT. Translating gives CASYLGGAGNTIYF.

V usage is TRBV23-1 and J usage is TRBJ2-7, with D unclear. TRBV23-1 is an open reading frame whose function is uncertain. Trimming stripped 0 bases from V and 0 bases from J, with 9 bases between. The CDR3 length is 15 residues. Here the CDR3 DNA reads TGCGCCAGCAGTCAATCAGCGCACCACTCCTACGAGCAGTACGTC. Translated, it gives CASSQSAHHSYEQYV.

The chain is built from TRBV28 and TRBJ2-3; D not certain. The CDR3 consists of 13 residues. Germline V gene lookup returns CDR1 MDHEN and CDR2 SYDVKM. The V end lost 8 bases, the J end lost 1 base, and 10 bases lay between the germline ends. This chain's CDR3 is CASRETGTDTQYF. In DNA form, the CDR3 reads TGTGCCAGCCGAGAGACTGGCACAGATACGCAGTATTTT.

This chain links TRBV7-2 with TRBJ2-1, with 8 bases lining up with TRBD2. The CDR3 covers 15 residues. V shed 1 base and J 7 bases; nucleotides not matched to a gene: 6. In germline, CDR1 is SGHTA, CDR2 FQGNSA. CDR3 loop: CASSLVSGGPNEQFF. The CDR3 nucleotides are TGTGCCAGCAGCTTAGTCTCGGGGGGGCCTAATGAGCAGTTCTTC.

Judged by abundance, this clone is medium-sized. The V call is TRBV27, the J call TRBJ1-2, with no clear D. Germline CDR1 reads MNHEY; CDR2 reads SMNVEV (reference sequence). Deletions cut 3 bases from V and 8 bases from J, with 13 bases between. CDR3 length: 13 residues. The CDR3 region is CASSFHRGSGYTF. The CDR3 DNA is TGTGCCAGCAGTTTTCATCGGGGAAGCGGCTACACCTTC.

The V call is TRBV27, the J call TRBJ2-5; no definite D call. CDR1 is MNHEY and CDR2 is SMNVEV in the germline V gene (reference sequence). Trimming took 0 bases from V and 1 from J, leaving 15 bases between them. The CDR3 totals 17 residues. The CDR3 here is CASSLSGVDLIQETQYF. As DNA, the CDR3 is TGTGCCAGCAGTTTATCTGGAGTAGACCTAATCCAAGAGACCCAGTACTTC.

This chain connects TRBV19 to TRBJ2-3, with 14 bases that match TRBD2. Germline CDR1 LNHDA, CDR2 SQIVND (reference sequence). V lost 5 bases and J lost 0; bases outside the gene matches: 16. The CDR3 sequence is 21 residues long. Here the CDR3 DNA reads TGTGCCAGTAGTCCCGGGGGCAGAGGAGGACTAGCGGGGGGTAGCACAGATACGCAGTATTTT. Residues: CASSPGGRGGLAGGSTDTQYF. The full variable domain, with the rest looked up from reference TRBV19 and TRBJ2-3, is DGGITQSPKYLFRKEGQNVTLSCEQNLNHDAMYWYRQDPGQGLRLIYYSQIVNDFQKGDIAEGYSVSREKKESFPLTVTSAQKNPTAFYLCASSPGGRGGLAGGSTDTQYFGPGTRLTVL.